Below, 5 T cell receptor beta chains from the same sample are listed, as sequenced in a study of T cell changes during pregnancy in multiple sclerosis. Profiling relied on immunoSEQ multiplex PCR, and the TCRdb table lists in-frame clones only, not all of them. The data show around 51,000 clones, 93% seen once. The starting material was peripheral blood, obtained in the second trimester of pregnancy. Receptors were obtained from a female donor with multiple sclerosis, enrolled in a pregnancy study.

This clone was seen just once. The DNA of the CDR3 is TGTGCCAACACATACTACGAGCAGTACTTC. Protein sequence: CANTYYEQYF. The chain recombines TRBV25-1 with TRBJ2-7; D uncertain. V shed 10 bases and J shed 3 bases, with 7 bases lying between them. The CDR3 covers 10 residues. Germline values: CDR1 MGHDK, CDR2 SYGVNS.

CDR3 sequence: CASSRGRGQGITDTQYF. The CDR3 DNA sequence: TGTGCCAGCAGCCGGGGGAGGGGACAGGGGATTACAGATACGCAGTATTTT. The V and J genes are TRBV5-4 and TRBJ2-3; 10 bases line up with TRBD1. Losses at the gene ends were 4 bases for V and 3 bases for J; bases not matched to a gene: 11. Germline V gene sequence: CDR1 SGHNT, CDR2 YYREEE (reference sequence). The length of the CDR3 is 17 residues.

The chain recombines TRBV18 with TRBJ2-1; tentatively, D is TRBD2 (6 bases). In germline, CDR1 is KGHSH, CDR2 LQKENI. The CDR3 has 15 amino acids. The V end was cut by 0 bases, the J end by 6 bases, with 12 bases between. The CDR3 here is CASSPPTRFPNEQFF. In DNA, the CDR3 is TGTGCCAGCTCACCACCGACTAGATTCCCCAATGAGCAGTTCTTC. Complete variable domain (other parts from reference TRBV18 and TRBJ2-1): NAGVMQNPRHLVRRRGQEARLRCSPMKGHSHVYWYRQLPEEGLKFMVYLQKENIIDESGMPKERFSAEFPKEGPSILRIQQVVRGDSAAYFCASSPPTRFPNEQFFGPGTRLTVL.

This clone was seen once. The CDR3 region is CASSLRVNNEQFF. The DNA of the CDR3 is TGCGCCAGCAGCCTTCGCGTTAACAATGAGCAGTTCTTC. The genes are TRBV5-1 and TRBJ2-1; no clear D. The V gene lost 4 bases and the J gene lost 5 bases, with 10 bases spanning the gap. In germline, CDR1 is SGHRS, CDR2 YFSETQ. This CDR3 contains 13 residues.

V gene TRBV9 combines with J gene TRBJ2-2; 9 positions match TRBD1. The trim removed 4 bases at V and 0 bases at J, leaving 4 bases unmatched. In germline, CDR1 is SGDLS, CDR2 YYNGEE. The CDR3 runs 16 residues. The CDR3 DNA sequence: TGTGCCAGCAGCTCCGGGACAGGGTCGAACACCGGGGAGCTGTTTTTT. Translated, it gives CASSSGTGSNTGELFF.